What follows are 27 T cell receptor beta chains derived from one specimen sequenced in a study of ipilimumab plus nivolumab after autologous stem cell transplantation. Measured with immunoSEQ multiplex PCR; TCRdb has only the in-frame clones, and not every one. Found here are 15,000 to 20,000 clones, 81% of them singletons; the top ten hold approximately 20%. The input for sequencing was PBMCs, taken in a trial of ipilimumab plus nivolumab as post-transplant consolidation. These receptors were collected from a male donor with diffuse large B-cell lymphoma.

The V call is TRBV27, the J call TRBJ2-1, with 7 bases lining up with TRBD2. V trimming: 4 bases; J trimming: 3 bases; junction bases outside the gene matches: 15. The CDR3 consists of 18 residues. Germline V CDR1 and CDR2: MNHEY, SMNVEV (reference sequence). As DNA, the CDR3 is TGTGCCAGCAGTTCCCCCTTGGGAGCGTGGGGGGGCTACAATGAGCAGTTCTTC. Translation gives CASSSPLGAWGGYNEQFF.

The rearrangement links TRBV2 to TRBJ1-1; unclear D gene. CDR1 is SNHLY and CDR2 is FYNNEI in the germline V gene. The CDR3 contains 13 residues. The V and J ends lost 3 bases and 0 bases respectively, with 5 bases between them. The DNA for the CDR3 is TGTGCCAGCAGTGAGGCAGTGAACACTGAAGCTTTCTTT. Protein product: CASSEAVNTEAFF.

V and J are TRBV6-1 and TRBJ2-7; the match to TRBD1 covers 8 bases. CDR1 and CDR2 (germline): MNHNS, SASEGT. V was pared by 2 bases and J by 6 bases, with 9 bases of the junction left unmatched. The CDR3 has 15 amino acids. The DNA of the CDR3 is TGTGCCAGCAGTGAACTACCGACAGGGGATAGCGAGCAGTACTTC. As protein: CASSELPTGDSEQYF.

This chain links TRBV5-1 with TRBJ2-2; no definite D call. The CDR3 covers 14 residues. CDR1 is SGHRS and CDR2 is YFSETQ in the germline V gene. Trimming stripped 0 bases from V and 4 bases from J, with 7 bases between. The CDR3 region has the DNA TGCGCCAGCAGCTTGGCCCTAGGCACCGGGGAGCTGTTTTTT. Its translation: CASSLALGTGELFF.

The chain couples TRBV7-9 to TRBJ1-5; TRBD1 aligns across 7 bases. The germline V gene encodes CDR1 SEHNR and CDR2 FQNEAQ (reference sequence). This CDR3 is built from 16 residues. V gave up 0 bases and J gave up 6 bases; unmatched junction bases: 8. The CDR3 reads CASSLALGTEVQPQHF. The CDR3 coding sequence is TGTGCCAGCAGCTTAGCCCTCGGGACAGAGGTTCAGCCCCAGCATTTT.

This clone was detected only a few times. The V gene is TRBV18, the J gene TRBJ1-1; weak D call: TRBD1 (6 bases). CDR3 length: 11 amino acids. The V and J ends lost 4 bases and 7 bases respectively, with 7 bases between them. Germline CDR1 KGHSH, CDR2 LQKENI. CDR3 in amino acids: CASSLQGEAFF. CDR3 sequence (DNA): TGTGCCAGCTCACTACAGGGTGAAGCTTTCTTT.

The chain is built from TRBV6-1 and TRBJ2-7; D not certain. The CDR3 loop spans 12 amino acids. V was trimmed by 9 bases and J by 0 bases, leaving 9 bases between them. Germline values: CDR1 MNHNS, CDR2 SASEGT. CDR3 loop: CASPNSSYEQYF. The CDR3 nucleotides read TGTGCCAGTCCGAACAGCTCCTACGAGCAGTACTTC.

The chain uses TRBV27 and TRBJ2-1; D perhaps matches TRBD2 (7 bases). This CDR3 comprises 16 residues. V lost 1 base and J 7 bases, leaving 17 bases between the germline ends. Germline values: CDR1 MNHEY, CDR2 SMNVEV (reference sequence). CDR3 DNA sequence: TGTGCCAGCAGTTTATGGGGGGGGGCCGCGCGTAATGAGCAGTTCTTC. Translating gives CASSLWGGAARNEQFF.

This chain uses TRBV2 with TRBJ2-4; weak D call: TRBD2 (6 bases). CDR1 is SNHLY, CDR2 FYNNEI, per germline. The V end was cut by 8 bases, the J end by 0 bases, with 17 bases between. CDR3 length equals 16 residues. The CDR3 coding sequence is TGTGCCAGCTGTCTCGGGGGAGGCACAGCCAAAAACATTCAGTACTTC. This codes for CASCLGGGTAKNIQYF.

This clone has a handful of counts. V and J are TRBV27 and TRBJ2-6; D is possibly TRBD2 (5 bases). The CDR3 runs to 16 residues. V lost 2 bases and J 2 bases, leaving 10 bases between the germline ends. Looked up from germline, CDR1 is MNHEY and CDR2 is SMNVEV (reference sequence). The DNA of the CDR3 is TGTGCCAGCAGTTTAAGGACTCAGGCTGGGGCCAACGTCCTGACTTTC. This codes for CASSLRTQAGANVLTF.

This chain links TRBV7-6 with TRBJ2-3, with TRBD1 as a possible D gene (6 bases). V was clipped by 8 bases and J by 3 bases, with 15 bases between them. CDR1 is SGHVS and CDR2 is FNYEAQ in the germline V gene. The CDR3 runs to 14 residues. CDR3 in DNA: TGTGCCAGCTCTTGGGGGCAGGGGACAGATACGCAGTATTTT. Encoded protein: CASSWGQGTDTQYF.

This clone showed up just a few times. The chain combines TRBV5-1 with TRBJ1-5, with D unresolved. V lost 0 bases and J lost 3, with 4 bases in between. There are 13 residues in the CDR3. Germline CDR1 is SGHRS and CDR2 is YFSETQ. In nucleotides, the CDR3 is TGCGCCAGCAGCTTGGGGGTCAATCAGCCCCAGCATTTT. It translates to CASSLGVNQPQHF. Looking up the rest from reference TRBV5-1 and TRBJ1-5 gives the full variable domain: KAGVTQTPRYLIKTRGQQVTLSCSPISGHRSVSWYQQTPGQGLQFLFEYFSETQRNKGNFPGRFSGRQFSNSRSEMNVSTLELGDSALYLCASSLGVNQPQHFGDGTRLSIL.

This chain uses TRBV18 with TRBJ1-1; no definite D call. V was cut by 6 bases and J by 10 bases, with 15 bases left in between. This CDR3 is built from 12 residues. Germline V gene sequence: CDR1 KGHSH, CDR2 LQKENI. The CDR3: CASSQLQKGAFF. DNA for the CDR3: TGTGCCAGCTCGCAACTCCAGAAGGGAGCTTTCTTT. Variable domain in full (rest from reference TRBV18 and TRBJ1-1): NAGVMQNPRHLVRRRGQEARLRCSPMKGHSHVYWYRQLPEEGLKFMVYLQKENIIDESGMPKERFSAEFPKEGPSILRIQQVVRGDSAAYFCASSQLQKGAFFGQGTRLTVV.

The chain joins TRBV5-1 to TRBJ1-1; no clear D gene. The germline CDR1 and CDR2 sequences are SGHRS and YFSETQ. The CDR3 runs 14 residues. With 2 bases removed from V and 0 bases from J, the gap between germline ends came to 8 bases. In DNA, the CDR3 is TGCGCCAGCAGCTTCAGACATATGAACACTGAAGCTTTCTTT. The encoded protein is CASSFRHMNTEAFF.

This chain connects TRBV5-8 to TRBJ2-5; either TRBD1 or TRBD2 may fit D (5 bases each). The V and J ends lost 1 base and 5 bases respectively, with 9 bases between them. In germline, CDR1 is SGHTS, CDR2 YDEGEE. There are 13 residues in the CDR3. CDR3 nucleotides: TGTGCCAGCAGCTTGACGGGGACGGAGACCCAGTACTTC. Translation: CASSLTGTETQYF.

This clone was observed a few times. The chain carries TRBV30 and TRBJ2-1; D gene ambiguous. Germline CDR1 GTSNPN, CDR2 SVGIG (reference sequence). The CDR3 has 12 residues. V was pared by 0 bases and J by 9 bases, with 9 bases between. CDR3 in amino acids: CAWSVRFGEQFF. CDR3 nucleotide sequence: TGTGCCTGGAGTGTACGGTTCGGTGAGCAGTTCTTC.

The rearrangement joins TRBV6-1 to TRBJ1-1; D gene uncertain. The ends were cut back, 7 bases at V and 2 bases at J, with 5 bases in the middle. CDR1 MNHNS and CDR2 SASEGT come from the germline V gene. This CDR3 spans 11 amino acids. CDR3 amino acids: CASTVNTEAFF. CDR3 nucleotide sequence: TGTGCCAGCACCGTAAACACTGAAGCTTTCTTT.

The rearrangement joins TRBV30 to TRBJ2-1, with 9 positions matching TRBD2. Germline V gene data show CDR1 as GTSNPN and CDR2 as SVGIG (reference sequence). This CDR3 has 16 amino acids. After removal of 2 bases from V and 8 bases from J, the junction contained 13 bases not matched to a gene. CDR3 loop: CAWSKSSGRFYHEQFF. The CDR3 DNA follows: TGTGCCTGGAGTAAGTCCAGCGGGAGGTTCTATCATGAGCAGTTCTTC.

The rearrangement joins TRBV2 to TRBJ2-3; TRBD1 matches 9 bases. Germline V gene data show CDR1 as SNHLY and CDR2 as FYNNEI. The CDR3 is made up of 14 amino acids. Trimming at V came to 4 bases and at J to 3 bases, leaving 2 bases not matched to a gene. The DNA for the CDR3 is TGTGCCAGCAGTGGGGACAGGGCAACAGATACGCAGTATTTT. It yields the protein CASSGDRATDTQYF. The full variable domain, in which reference TRBV2 and TRBJ2-3 provide the parts outside the CDR3, is EPEVTQTPSHQVTQMGQEVILRCVPISNHLYFYWYRQILGQKVEFLVSFYNNEISEKSEIFDDQFSVERPDGSNFTLKIRSTKLEDSAMYFCASSGDRATDTQYFGPGTRLTVL.

V gene TRBV11-2 combines with J gene TRBJ2-2, with 7 bases identical to TRBD1. J gave up 7 bases and V 3 bases, and 8 bases lay outside the gene matches. Germline CDR1 is SGHAT and CDR2 is FQNNGV. There are 15 residues in the CDR3. CDR3 protein: CASSFRGQWSGELFF. As DNA, the CDR3 is TGTGCCAGCAGCTTCCGGGGACAGTGGAGCGGGGAGCTGTTTTTT.

The rearrangement links TRBV7-2 to TRBJ2-5; the D call may be TRBD1 or TRBD2 (5 bases each). The CDR3 runs to 17 residues. Between the trimmed V and J ends, which lost 1 base and 1 base, there was a span of 16 bases. Germline lookup yields CDR1 SGHTA and CDR2 FQGNSA. CDR3 sequence reads: CASSLGRSGSPQETQYF. The CDR3 coding sequence is TGTGCCAGCAGCTTAGGGAGGTCAGGGAGCCCCCAAGAGACCCAGTACTTC.

The rearrangement uses TRBV9 and TRBJ2-1, with D tentatively TRBD2 (6 bases). Germline lookup yields CDR1 SGDLS and CDR2 YYNGEE. The CDR3 totals 16 residues. Trimming took 4 bases from V and 0 from J, leaving 14 bases between them. The chain's CDR3 is CASSLLGGSSYNEQFF. Here the CDR3 DNA reads TGTGCCAGCAGCCTCCTCGGAGGGAGCTCCTACAATGAGCAGTTCTTC. The entire variable domain, with the rest obtained from reference TRBV9 and TRBJ2-1, is as follows: DSGVTQTPKHLITATGQRVTLRCSPRSGDLSVYWYQQSLDQGLQFLIQYYNGEERAKGNILERFSAQQFPDLHSELNLSSLELGDSALYFCASSLLGGSSYNEQFFGPGTRLTVL.

The chain links TRBV6-6 to TRBJ2-7; 7 bases map to TRBD1. CDR3 size: 14 residues. Germline trimming cut 6 bases from V and 3 bases from J; bases unmatched to any gene: 8. CDR1 is MNHNY, CDR2 SVGAGI, per germline (reference sequence). Here the CDR3 reads CASSYRRGSYEQYF. In DNA, the CDR3 is TGTGCCAGCAGCTATCGCAGGGGGAGCTACGAGCAGTACTTC.

This clone was seen only once. The rearrangement uses TRBV18 and TRBJ1-2, with 7 bases that match TRBD1. Germline trimming cut 4 bases from V and 8 bases from J; bases unmatched to any gene: 7. Germline CDR1 and CDR2: KGHSH and LQKENI. The CDR3 spans 13 residues. The CDR3 nucleotides are TGTGCCAGCTCACTTGACAGGGAGAAGGGCTACACCTTC. It yields the protein CASSLDREKGYTF.

V gene TRBV30 combines with J gene TRBJ2-5; 7 bases map to TRBD1. The J call could be wrong; TRBJ2-7 is a better fit for the DNA end. Germline-derived CDR1 and CDR2 are GTSNPN and SVGIG (reference sequence). The CDR3 has 16 residues. The CDR3 region is CAWKSQGVSTNSEQYF. In DNA, the CDR3 is TGTGCCTGGAAAAGCCAGGGGGTTAGCACAAATAGCGAGCAGTACTTC.

The CDR3 DNA is TGTGCCAGCAGCCGTACTAGCGGGGGGCCCGAGCAGTACTTC. Encoded protein: CASSRTSGGPEQYF. This chain links TRBV6-9 with TRBJ2-7; 12 bases fit TRBD2. The CDR3 loop spans 14 amino acids. Germline assignment: CDR1 MNHGY and CDR2 SVAAGI. V trimming: 6 bases; J trimming: 6 bases; junction bases outside the gene matches: 6.

V gene TRBV11-3 combines with J gene TRBJ2-3, with no clear D. The CDR3 runs 12 residues. Trimming shortened V by 4 bases and J by 6 bases, and 8 bases separated the two germline ends. Germline CDR1 is SGHNT and CDR2 is YENEEA. CDR3 residues: CASSWAWDTQYF. Written as DNA, the CDR3 is TGTGCCAGCAGCTGGGCCTGGGATACGCAGTATTTT.